A selection of T cell receptor beta chains follows, all from one sample in a study of cytomegalovirus exposure and HLA in healthy donors. The assay was immunoSEQ multiplex PCR, and TCRdb's table has in-frame clones only and misses some. There are about 160,000 clones in the sample; about three quarters occur only once, and around 0.97% lies in the top ten. Sequencing used PBMCs. The receptors originated from a woman aged 50 to 65 in good health and CMV-seropositive. Both conserved end residues are part of each CDR3. Fields, in order: clone size, D gene, V gene, J gene, CDR3 DNA, CDR3 protein. The D gene is left open where the match is weak. Size tells how often a clone was seen (once, few, many) or the class of an expanded clone, and some rows leave it out.

size: NA
D: NA
V: TRBV7-2
J: TRBJ1-2
DNA: TGTGCCAGCAGCTTAGGCCCTGAGGACTATGGCTACACCTTC
CDR3: CASSLGPEDYGYTF

size: NA
D: NA
V: TRBV4-1
J: TRBJ2-5
DNA: TGCGCCAGCAGCCAAGGGTTAAACACCCAAGAGACCCAGTACTTC
CDR3: CASSQGLNTQETQYF

size: NA
D: TRBD1
V: TRBV6-5
J: TRBJ2-3
DNA: TGTGCCAGCAGCTGGGACAGGGACACAGATACGCAGTATTTT
CDR3: CASSWDRDTDTQYF

size: once
D: NA
V: TRBV5-4
J: TRBJ2-3
DNA: TGTGCCAGCAGCTTGGCCACGGGACAAGTCACAGATACGCAGTATTTT
CDR3: CASSLATGQVTDTQYF

size: once
D: NA
V: TRBV18
J: TRBJ2-5
DNA: TGTGCCAGCTCACAGGAGGTTCAAGAGACCCAGTACTTC
CDR3: CASSQEVQETQYF

size: NA
D: TRBD1
V: TRBV18
J: TRBJ2-1
DNA: TGTGCCAGCTCACCTGTCTTCGGACAGGGAGGTGTCAATGAGCAGTTCTTC
CDR3: CASSPVFGQGGVNEQFF

size: NA
D: TRBD1
V: TRBV27
J: TRBJ2-7
DNA: TGTGCCAGCAGTATCAGGGGGTTATGGAGCGAGCAGTACTTC
CDR3: CASSIRGLWSEQYF

size: NA
D: NA
V: TRBV4-2
J: TRBJ2-7
DNA: TGTGCCAGCAGCCAAAACGAGGGGCAGTACTTC
CDR3: CASSQNEGQYF

size: once
D: NA
V: TRBV5-4
J: TRBJ2-7
DNA: TGTGCCAGCAGCTTTTTTTCGGTAACCTACGAGCAGTACTTC
CDR3: CASSFFSVTYEQYF

size: NA
D: NA
V: TRBV28
J: TRBJ1-5
DNA: TGTGCCAGCAATAGCATGTATCAGCCCCAGCATTTT
CDR3: CASNSMYQPQHF

size: NA
D: NA
V: TRBV2
J: TRBJ2-7
DNA: TGTGCCTCACAGGGAGACAACTACGAGCAGTACTTC
CDR3: CASQGDNYEQYF

size: NA
D: TRBD1
V: TRBV10-3
J: TRBJ2-3
DNA: TGTGCCATCAGGGGGGACAGGGGGTCGACAGATACGCAGTATTTT
CDR3: CAIRGDRGSTDTQYF